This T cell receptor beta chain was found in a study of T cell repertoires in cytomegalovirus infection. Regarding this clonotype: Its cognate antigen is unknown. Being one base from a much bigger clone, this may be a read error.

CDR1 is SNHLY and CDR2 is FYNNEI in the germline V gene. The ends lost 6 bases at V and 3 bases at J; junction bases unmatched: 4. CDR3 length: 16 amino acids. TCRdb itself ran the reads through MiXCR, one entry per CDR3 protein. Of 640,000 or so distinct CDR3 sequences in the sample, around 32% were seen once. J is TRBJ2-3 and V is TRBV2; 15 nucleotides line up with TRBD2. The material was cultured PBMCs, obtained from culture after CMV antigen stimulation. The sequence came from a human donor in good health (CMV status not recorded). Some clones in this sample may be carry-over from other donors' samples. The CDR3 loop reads CASSRTSGRATDTQYF. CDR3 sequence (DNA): TGTGCCAGCAGCAGGACTAGCGGGAGGGCAACAGATACGCAGTATTTT.